Presented here are 23 T cell receptor beta chains from one specimen sequenced in a study of cytomegalovirus exposure and HLA in healthy donors. Both 60 Vbeta primers and 13 Jbeta primers went into the PCR. Produced via immunoSEQ multiplex PCR; TCRdb's table is partial and in-frame only. Here the sample spans about 110,000 clones, around 73% being singletons. Sample: PBMCs. The receptors were sampled from a woman between 40 and 50 years old in good health and CMV-seropositive.

The chain has TRBV5-4 and TRBJ2-5, with 11 bases matching TRBD2. Germline V gene data show CDR1 as SGHNT and CDR2 as YYREEE (reference sequence). The J segment lost 2 bases and the V segment lost 4 bases, leaving 4 bases of the junction unmatched. CDR3 length: 15 amino acids. This chain's CDR3 is CASSPSGGTQETQYF. As DNA, the CDR3 is TGTGCCAGCAGCCCTAGCGGGGGGACACAAGAGACCCAGTACTTC.

The V call is TRBV10-3, the J call TRBJ2-5; the D gene is possibly TRBD1 (5 bases). CDR3 length: 14 residues. Germline V lookup: CDR1 ENHRY, CDR2 SYGVKD. V was cut by 0 bases and J by 4 bases, with 9 bases left in between. CDR3 DNA sequence: TGTGCCATCAGTGAGTCGCAGGGTAGAGAGACCCAGTACTTC. Its translation is CAISESQGRETQYF.

The chain is built from TRBV19 and TRBJ1-2; D may be TRBD1 (5 bases). CDR1 and CDR2 (germline): LNHDA, SQIVND (reference sequence). V lost 3 bases to trimming and J lost 4 bases, with 9 bases between them. The CDR3 length is 13 residues. The CDR3 spells CASSIGAFYGYTF. As DNA, the CDR3 is TGTGCCAGTAGTATTGGGGCCTTCTATGGCTACACCTTC. The full variable domain, in which reference TRBV19 and TRBJ1-2 provide the parts outside the CDR3, is DGGITQSPKYLFRKEGQNVTLSCEQNLNHDAMYWYRQDPGQGLRLIYYSQIVNDFQKGDIAEGYSVSREKKESFPLTVTSAQKNPTAFYLCASSIGAFYGYTFGSGTRLTVV.

The chain recombines TRBV4-1 with TRBJ1-3, with 8 bases that match TRBD1. J lost 0 bases, V lost 0 bases, and 10 bases had no gene match. The CDR3 consists of 19 residues. Germline V CDR1 and CDR2: MGHRA, YSYEKL. The CDR3 DNA is TGCGCCAGCAGCCAAGATAGACAGGGGAGGTTCATCTCTGGAAACACCATATATTTT. Amino acid sequence: CASSQDRQGRFISGNTIYF.

The chain employs TRBV25-1 and TRBJ1-1; D gene uncertain. The germline V gene has CDR1 MGHDK and CDR2 SYGVNS. With 7 bases removed from V and 8 bases from J, the gap between germline ends came to 20 bases. The CDR3 totals 14 residues. In nucleotides, the CDR3 is TGTGCCAGCATCCCCTTGGGGAGCAACTTAGAAGCTTTCTTT. This sequence encodes CASIPLGSNLEAFF.

The chain joins TRBV4-1 to TRBJ1-1, with D uncertain. The CDR3 has 19 residues. Deletions cut 0 bases from V and 2 bases from J, with 22 bases between. Germline CDR1 MGHRA, CDR2 YSYEKL. The CDR3 DNA reads TGCGCCAGCAGCCAAGATTCGCTGGAGGGAGGGCGGGCAAACACTGAAGCTTTCTTT. This sequence encodes CASSQDSLEGGRANTEAFF.

This clone was found a few times. The chain is built from TRBV7-6 and TRBJ2-1, with D unclear. The germline CDR1 and CDR2 sequences are SGHVS and FNYEAQ. The CDR3 has 13 residues. V was pared by 4 bases and J by 5 bases, with 9 bases between. The DNA for the CDR3 is TGTGCCAGCAGCTCAAGACAACACAATGAGCAGTTCTTC. Translated: CASSSRQHNEQFF.

The chain is built from TRBV4-3 and TRBJ2-7; 9 positions match TRBD2. The V gene end was trimmed by 0 bases and the J gene end by 6 bases; junction bases not matched to a gene: 6. Germline V gene lookup returns CDR1 LGHNA and CDR2 YSLEER. The CDR3 runs 15 residues. The CDR3 loop reads CASSQDFAGGLEQYF. CDR3 DNA sequence: TGCGCCAGCAGCCAAGATTTCGCGGGGGGGCTCGAGCAGTACTTC.

In regard to this clone: At the DNA level, this CDR3 is encoded by other sequences in the same sample as well. The rearrangement uses TRBV5-1 and TRBJ1-2, with 7 bases identical to TRBD1. The CDR3 sequence is 14 residues long. V trimming: 0 bases; J trimming: 3 bases; junction bases outside the gene matches: 2. Per the germline V gene, CDR1 is SGHRS and CDR2 is YFSETQ. The CDR3 here is CASSLGTGDYGYTF. CDR3 nucleotides: TGCGCCAGCAGCTTGGGAACAGGGGACTATGGCTACACCTTC.

This clone was detected only a few times. The rearrangement joins TRBV6-6 to TRBJ2-1; 9 nucleotides match TRBD1. This CDR3 is 15 amino acids long. The junction had 5 bases not matched to a gene; V was cut back by 2 bases and J by 6 bases. CDR1 is MNHNY, CDR2 SVGAGI, per germline (reference sequence). The chain's CDR3 is CASSYLRQGGNEQFF. The CDR3 DNA sequence: TGTGCCAGCAGTTACCTCAGACAGGGGGGCAATGAGCAGTTCTTC.

As regards this clone: The sample has other DNA sequences that encode this CDR3 too. This chain links TRBV5-1 with TRBJ2-1; D gene ambiguous. This CDR3 is 13 amino acids long. Per the germline V gene, CDR1 is SGHRS and CDR2 is YFSETQ. V was trimmed by 4 bases and J by 0 bases, leaving 5 bases between them. The CDR3 spells CASSLSSYNEQFF. The CDR3, as DNA: TGCGCCAGCAGCCTGAGCTCCTACAATGAGCAGTTCTTC.

A few counts support this clone. The chain combines TRBV7-6 with TRBJ1-2; 9 nucleotides align to TRBD1. The ends lost 5 bases at V and 7 bases at J; junction bases unmatched: 8. The germline V gene encodes CDR1 SGHVS and CDR2 FNYEAQ. The CDR3 loop spans 14 amino acids. DNA for the CDR3: TGTGCCAGCAGCCCAGGACAGGGGTATGGTGGCTACACCTTC. Its translation: CASSPGQGYGGYTF.

This chain links TRBV6-1 with TRBJ1-5; no reliable D call. V lost 1 base, J lost 10 bases, and 14 bases lay in between. Per germline, CDR1 MNHNS and CDR2 SASEGT. The CDR3 loop spans 14 amino acids. The CDR3 DNA reads TGTGCCAGCAGTGAAGAGTTTCGGGTTGGACCCCAGCATTTT. This translates into CASSEEFRVGPQHF.

This clone turned up a few times. The CDR3 protein is CASSYRGQGGTEAFF. In DNA, the CDR3 is TGTGCCAGCAGTTACCGGGGACAGGGCGGGACTGAAGCTTTCTTT. V gene TRBV6-5 combines with J gene TRBJ1-1; 9 bases map to TRBD1. There are 15 residues in the CDR3. Germline assignment: CDR1 MNHEY and CDR2 SVGAGI. The trim removed 2 bases at V and 5 bases at J, leaving 6 bases unmatched.

This clone was observed a few times. This rearrangement joins TRBV6-5 to TRBJ1-5; no clear D. The CDR3 totals 15 residues. The germline V gene encodes CDR1 MNHEY and CDR2 SVGAGI. Trimming shortened V by 5 bases and J by 0 bases, and 11 bases separated the two germline ends. CDR3 amino acids: CASSRLFPSNQPQHF. CDR3 nucleotide sequence: TGTGCCAGCAGTCGACTGTTCCCTAGCAATCAGCCCCAGCATTTT.

The chain couples TRBV9 to TRBJ2-2, with TRBD1 matching over 7 bases. This CDR3 spans 16 amino acids. The ends lost 1 base at V and 4 bases at J; junction bases unmatched: 7. The germline V gene has CDR1 SGDLS and CDR2 YYNGEE. This CDR3 is CASSVTWDRPTGELFF. The CDR3 DNA reads as TGTGCCAGCAGCGTAACATGGGACAGACCCACCGGGGAGCTGTTTTTT.

CDR3 region: CAISEPGQDEQYF. The CDR3 nucleotides are TGTGCCATCAGTGAGCCGGGACAGGACGAGCAGTACTTC. The chain joins TRBV10-3 to TRBJ2-7; 8 nucleotides match TRBD1. The J segment lost 5 bases and the V segment lost 2 bases, leaving 2 bases of the junction unmatched. This CDR3 spans 13 amino acids. CDR1 is ENHRY, CDR2 SYGVKD, per germline.

This clone has just one count. The genes are TRBV5-1 and TRBJ2-7; D gene uncertain. Germline V lookup: CDR1 SGHRS, CDR2 YFSETQ. CDR3 length: 14 residues. The ends were cut back, 0 bases at V and 3 bases at J, with 10 bases in the middle. CDR3 sequence (DNA): TGCGCCAGCAGCTTGGCGGTCTCGAACTACGAGCAGTACTTC. Protein: CASSLAVSNYEQYF.

V and J are TRBV4-3 and TRBJ2-3, with TRBD2 matching over 7 bases. The length of the CDR3 is 15 residues. Germline V gene lookup returns CDR1 LGHNA and CDR2 YSLEER. V shed 4 bases, J shed 2 bases, and the junction held 6 bases outside the gene matches. CDR3 sequence: CASSPTAGTTDTQYF. Here the CDR3 DNA reads TGCGCCAGCAGCCCCACAGCGGGGACCACAGATACGCAGTATTTT.

V is TRBV7-2 and J is TRBJ2-5, with TRBD1 identical over 7 bases. Unmatched junction bases numbered 5, after V lost 5 bases and J lost 5 bases. The CDR3 runs 13 residues. Germline loops: CDR1 SGHTA, CDR2 FQGNSA. The CDR3 sequence is CASSPDRAETQYF. CDR3 DNA sequence: TGTGCCAGCAGCCCCGACAGGGCGGAGACCCAGTACTTC.

This clone was counted between two and nine times. The chain carries TRBV4-1 and TRBJ1-2; TRBD1 aligns across 9 bases. CDR3 length: 15 residues. CDR1 is MGHRA and CDR2 is YSYEKL in the germline V gene. The V and J ends lost 4 bases and 4 bases, in that order; junction bases with no gene match: 7. In DNA, the CDR3 is TGCGCCAGCAGCCCCCTCGGACAGGGGACCTATGGCTACACCTTC. It is translated as CASSPLGQGTYGYTF.

The J gene is TRBJ2-2, the V gene TRBV7-2; possible D gene TRBD2, 5 bases. CDR1 and CDR2 from the germline V gene are SGHTA and FQGNSA. Trimming took off 4 bases at V and 3 bases at J, with 12 bases between the two ends. CDR3 length: 15 amino acids. The CDR3 region has the DNA TGTGCCAGCAGCTCGAGGGTTCCATACACCGGGGAGCTGTTTTTT. Amino acids: CASSSRVPYTGELFF. Filled out from reference TRBV7-2 and TRBJ2-2, the complete variable domain reads GAGVSQSPSNKVTEKGKDVELRCDPISGHTALYWYRQSLGQGLEFLIYFQGNSAPDKSGLPSDRFSAERTGGSVSTLTIQRTQQEDSAVYLCASSSRVPYTGELFFGEGSRLTVL.

CDR3 DNA sequence: TGTGCCAGCAGTTACCTACAGGCAGCCACTGAAGCTTTCTTT. This translates into CASSYLQAATEAFF. This chain connects TRBV6-5 to TRBJ1-1; possible D gene TRBD1, 5 bases. Germline V lookup: CDR1 MNHEY, CDR2 SVGAGI. Trimming took off 2 bases at V and 4 bases at J, with 11 bases between the two ends. This CDR3 region has 14 residues.